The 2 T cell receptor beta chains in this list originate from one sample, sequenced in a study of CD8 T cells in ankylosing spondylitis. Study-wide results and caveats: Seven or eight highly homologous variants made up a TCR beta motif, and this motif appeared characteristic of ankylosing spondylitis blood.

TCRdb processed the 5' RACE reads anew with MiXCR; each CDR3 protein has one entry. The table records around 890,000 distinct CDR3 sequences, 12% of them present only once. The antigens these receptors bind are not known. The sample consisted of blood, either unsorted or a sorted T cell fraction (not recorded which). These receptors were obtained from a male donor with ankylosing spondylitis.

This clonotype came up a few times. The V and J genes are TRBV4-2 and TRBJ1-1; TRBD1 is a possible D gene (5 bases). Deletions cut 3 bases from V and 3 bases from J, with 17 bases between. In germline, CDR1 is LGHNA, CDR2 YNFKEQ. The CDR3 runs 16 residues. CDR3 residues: CASSQEMGQGYTEAFF. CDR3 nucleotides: TGTGCCAGCAGCCAGGAGATGGGCCAGGGCTACACTGAAGCTTTCTTT.

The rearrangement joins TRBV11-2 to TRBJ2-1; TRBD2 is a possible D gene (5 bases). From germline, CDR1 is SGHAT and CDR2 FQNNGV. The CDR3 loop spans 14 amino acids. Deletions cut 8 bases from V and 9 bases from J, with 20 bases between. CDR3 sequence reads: CASSSSVVVSEQFF. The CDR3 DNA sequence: TGTGCCAGCTCCAGTAGCGTGGTAGTGAGTGAGCAGTTCTTC.